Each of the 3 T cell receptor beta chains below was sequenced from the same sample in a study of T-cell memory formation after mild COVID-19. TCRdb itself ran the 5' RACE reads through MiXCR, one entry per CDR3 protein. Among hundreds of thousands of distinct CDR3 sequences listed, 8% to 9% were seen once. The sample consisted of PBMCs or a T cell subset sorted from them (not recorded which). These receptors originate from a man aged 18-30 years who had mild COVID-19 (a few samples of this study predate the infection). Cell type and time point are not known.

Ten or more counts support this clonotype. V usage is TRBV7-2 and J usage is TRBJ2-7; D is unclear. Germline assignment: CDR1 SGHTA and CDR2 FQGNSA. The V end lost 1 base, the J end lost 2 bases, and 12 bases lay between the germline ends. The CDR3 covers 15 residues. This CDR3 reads CASSLEHFGTYEQYF. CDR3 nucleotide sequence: TGTGCCAGCAGCTTAGAACACTTTGGGACCTACGAGCAGTACTTC.

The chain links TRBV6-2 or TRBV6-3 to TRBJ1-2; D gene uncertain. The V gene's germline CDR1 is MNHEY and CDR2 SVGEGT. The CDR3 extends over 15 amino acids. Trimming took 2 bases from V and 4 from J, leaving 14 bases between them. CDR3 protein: CASSYEFLSSYGYTF. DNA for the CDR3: TGTGCCAGCAGTTACGAGTTCCTGTCGAGCTATGGCTACACCTTC.

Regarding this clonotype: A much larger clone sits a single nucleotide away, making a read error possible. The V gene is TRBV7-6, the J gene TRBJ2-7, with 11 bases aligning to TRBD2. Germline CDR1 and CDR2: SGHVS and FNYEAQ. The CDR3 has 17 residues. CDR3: CASSLTASGGPNYQQYF. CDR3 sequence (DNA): TGTGCCAGCAGCTTGACGGCTAGCGGGGGGCCGAACTACCAGCAGTACTTC. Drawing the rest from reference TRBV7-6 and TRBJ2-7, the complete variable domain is GAGVSQSPRYKVTKRGQDVALRCDPISGHVSLYWYRQALGQGPEFLTYFNYEAQQDKSGLPNDRFSAERPEGSISTLTIQRTEQRDSAMYRCASSLTASGGPNYQQYFGPGTRLTVT.